These 15 T cell receptor beta chains were sequenced from one sample in a study of cytomegalovirus exposure and HLA in healthy donors. The PCR was carried out with 60 Vbeta primers and 13 Jbeta primers. Generated by immunoSEQ multiplex PCR, the TCRdb table keeps only in-frame clones and is missing some. The sample carries about 200,000 clones, 65% to 90% recorded once. The material sequenced was PBMCs. The receptors here all came from a woman aged 25 to 39 in good health and CMV-seronegative.

This clone was recorded only once. This sequence joins TRBV2 and TRBJ2-1, with TRBD2 matching over 7 bases. Looked up from germline, CDR1 is SNHLY and CDR2 is FYNNEI. The CDR3 runs to 14 residues. The junction had 4 bases not matched to a gene; V was cut back by 5 bases and J by 3 bases. DNA for the CDR3: TGTGCCAGCAGTTCTAGCGGCCACTACAATGAGCAGTTCTTC. As protein: CASSSSGHYNEQFF.

The chain recombines TRBV7-9 with TRBJ1-1; no firm D call. The V end lost 5 bases, the J end lost 7 bases, and 17 bases lay between the germline ends. CDR3 length equals 14 residues. Germline V gene data show CDR1 as SEHNR and CDR2 as FQNEAQ (reference sequence). CDR3 nucleotide sequence: TGTGCCAGCAGCCAACAGTTACCCGGGGTTGAAGCTTTCTTT. It specifies CASSQQLPGVEAFF.

The chain combines TRBV19 with TRBJ2-4, with D perhaps TRBD1 (6 bases). Germline lookup yields CDR1 LNHDA and CDR2 SQIVND (reference sequence). The ends were cut back, 6 bases at V and 6 bases at J, with 18 bases in the middle. This CDR3 is 15 amino acids long. CDR3 DNA sequence: TGTGCCAGTAGACAGGGTGGGGGATCCGGAAACATTCAGTACTTC. It translates to CASRQGGGSGNIQYF. Full variable domain (missing parts from reference TRBV19 and TRBJ2-4): DGGITQSPKYLFRKEGQNVTLSCEQNLNHDAMYWYRQDPGQGLRLIYYSQIVNDFQKGDIAEGYSVSREKKESFPLTVTSAQKNPTAFYLCASRQGGGSGNIQYFGAGTRLSVL.

The rearrangement joins TRBV28 to TRBJ1-2; weak D call: TRBD1 (6 bases). Trimming shortened V by 3 bases and J by 5 bases, and 19 bases separated the two germline ends. The CDR3 runs 16 residues. Per germline, CDR1 MDHEN and CDR2 SYDVKM. The CDR3 spells CASSFGLRDTDYGYTF. As DNA, the CDR3 is TGTGCCAGCAGTTTTGGCCTCCGGGACACTGATTATGGCTACACCTTC.

This clone turned up a few times. The V call is TRBV6-1, the J call TRBJ1-1; the match to TRBD1 covers 8 bases. The CDR3 runs 13 residues. Germline lookup yields CDR1 MNHNS and CDR2 SASEGT. Trimming took 7 bases from V and 3 from J; bases not matched to a gene: 4. The CDR3 protein is CASTYRGDTEAFF. For the CDR3, the DNA is TGTGCCAGCACGTACAGGGGGGACACTGAAGCTTTCTTT.

The CDR3 spells CSVDIGGGDTQYF. DNA for the CDR3: TGCAGCGTTGATATCGGGGGGGGAGATACGCAGTATTTT. The chain is built from TRBV29-1 and TRBJ2-3; 8 bases match TRBD2. This CDR3 region has 13 residues. The V gene end was trimmed by 3 bases and the J gene end by 5 bases; junction bases not matched to a gene: 4. Germline values: CDR1 SQVTM, CDR2 ANQGSEA.

This clone was seen just once. This rearrangement joins TRBV19 to TRBJ2-7; D perhaps matches TRBD1 (7 bases). V lost 6 bases to trimming and J lost 1 base, with 19 bases between them. The CDR3 length is 16 residues. The V gene's germline CDR1 is LNHDA and CDR2 SQIVND (reference sequence). The CDR3 loop reads CASSSAGQGVSYEQYF. DNA for the CDR3: TGTGCCAGTAGCTCGGCGGGGCAGGGGGTTTCCTACGAGCAGTACTTC.

This clone was counted a single time. The chain is built from TRBV20-1 and TRBJ2-7, with D perhaps matching TRBD1 (5 bases). The germline gives CDR1 DFQATT, CDR2 SNEGSKA (reference sequence). V was trimmed by 7 bases and J by 0 bases, leaving 7 bases between them. The CDR3 runs to 11 residues. The CDR3 coding sequence is TGCAGTGAAGGGGACTCCTACGAGCAGTACTTC. Protein product: CSEGDSYEQYF.

The chain uses TRBV5-1 and TRBJ2-7, with 7 nucleotides matching TRBD1. Germline loops: CDR1 SGHRS, CDR2 YFSETQ. The junction had 13 bases not matched to a gene; V was cut back by 3 bases and J by 4 bases. The CDR3 covers 16 residues. The CDR3 loop is CASSSASGTVIYEQYF. CDR3 DNA sequence: TGCGCCAGCAGCTCGGCATCCGGGACAGTGATTTACGAGCAGTACTTC.

The chain couples TRBV2 to TRBJ2-2, with a possible D match to TRBD2 (5 bases). V gave up 4 bases and J gave up 13 bases, with 22 bases separating them. Germline CDR1 SNHLY, CDR2 FYNNEI. The CDR3 has 15 amino acids. The DNA for the CDR3 is TGTGCCAGCAGTGTTGTGGACTCCCGTCCCGCTGCGCTGTTTTTT. It encodes CASSVVDSRPAALFF.

This chain joins TRBV6-5 and TRBJ1-2; D gene unclear. With 2 bases removed from V and 2 bases from J, the gap between germline ends came to 9 bases. The CDR3 sequence is 14 residues long. CDR1 and CDR2 (germline): MNHEY, SVGAGI. CDR3 sequence: CASSYEAGNYGYTF. In DNA form, the CDR3 reads TGTGCCAGCAGTTACGAGGCGGGAAACTATGGCTACACCTTC.

This chain connects TRBV27 to TRBJ1-1, with 10 bases fitting TRBD1. The CDR3 spans 14 residues. Germline V gene data show CDR1 as MNHEY and CDR2 as SMNVEV (reference sequence). J was trimmed by 3 bases and V by 5 bases; bases with no gene match: 3. The chain's CDR3 is CASSRGTGDTEAFF. The CDR3 DNA is TGTGCCAGCAGTCGAGGGACAGGGGACACTGAAGCTTTCTTT.

V and J are TRBV6-6 and TRBJ2-7; D call uncertain. The V end was cut by 2 bases, the J end by 4 bases, with 6 bases between. Germline-derived CDR1 and CDR2 are MNHNY and SVGAGI (reference sequence). The CDR3 covers 12 residues. CDR3 DNA sequence: TGTGCCAGCAGTTACGAGAGATACGAGCAGTACTTC. Translating gives CASSYERYEQYF.

This chain connects TRBV28 to TRBJ2-7, with TRBD2 matching 12 bases. With V trimmed by 6 bases and J by 6 bases, 9 bases remained unmatched. Germline V lookup: CDR1 MDHEN, CDR2 SYDVKM. The CDR3 covers 15 residues. As DNA, the CDR3 is TGTGCCAGCAGGGTGACTAGCGGGAGACTTGGCGAGCAGTACTTC. Its translation is CASRVTSGRLGEQYF.

The genes are TRBV5-1 and TRBJ2-3; a weak D match, TRBD1 (6 bases). CDR1 is SGHRS and CDR2 is YFSETQ in the germline V gene. V was cut by 3 bases and J by 0 bases, with 8 bases left in between. There are 14 residues in the CDR3. This CDR3 is CASSSGQSTDTQYF. For the CDR3, the DNA is TGCGCCAGCAGCTCGGGACAAAGCACAGATACGCAGTATTTT.